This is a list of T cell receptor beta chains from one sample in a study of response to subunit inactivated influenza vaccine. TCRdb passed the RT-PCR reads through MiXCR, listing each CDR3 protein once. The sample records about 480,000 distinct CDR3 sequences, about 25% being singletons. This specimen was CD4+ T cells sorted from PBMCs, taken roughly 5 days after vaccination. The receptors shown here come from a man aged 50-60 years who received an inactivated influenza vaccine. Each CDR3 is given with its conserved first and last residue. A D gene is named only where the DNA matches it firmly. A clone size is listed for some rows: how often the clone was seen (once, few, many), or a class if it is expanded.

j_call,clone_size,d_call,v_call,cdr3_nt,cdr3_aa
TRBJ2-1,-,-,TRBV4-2,TGTGCCAGCAGCCAAGGACAGCTAGGTAATGAGCAGTTCTTC,CASSQGQLGNEQFF
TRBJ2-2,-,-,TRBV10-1,TGCGCCAGCAGTGAGGGAGGGTCCGGGGAGCTGTTTTTT,CASSEGGSGELFF
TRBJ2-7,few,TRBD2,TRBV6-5,TGTGCCAGCAGTTACGGGGCAGGACTAGTCGAGGTCTACGAGCAGTACTTC,CASSYGAGLVEVYEQYF
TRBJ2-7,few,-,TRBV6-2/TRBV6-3,TGTGCCAGCAGTCCACCGAGCCCCTACGAGCAGTACTTC,CASSPPSPYEQYF
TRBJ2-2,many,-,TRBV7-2,TGTGCCAGCAGCTTAGTTGCGGGGCATGCCGGGGAGCTGTTTTTT,CASSLVAGHAGELFF
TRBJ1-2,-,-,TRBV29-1,TGCAGCGTTGGTGAAGAGACCAACTATGGCTACACCTTC,CSVGEETNYGYTF
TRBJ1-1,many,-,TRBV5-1,TGCGCCAGCAGTCAGGACAGCGTGAACACTGAAGCTTTCTTT,CASSQDSVNTEAFF
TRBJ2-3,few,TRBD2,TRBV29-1,TGCAGCGTTGGGTGGGCGGGAGTGTCCGATACGCAGTATTTT,CSVGWAGVSDTQYF
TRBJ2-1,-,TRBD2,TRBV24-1,TGTGCCACCAGTGTGGCGACTAGCGGTTATCATGAGCAGTTCTTC,CATSVATSGYHEQFF
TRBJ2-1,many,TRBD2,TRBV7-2,TGTGCCAGCAGCTTAGCCGGGACTAACTACAATGAGCAGTTCTTC,CASSLAGTNYNEQFF
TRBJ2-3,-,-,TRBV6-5,TGTGCCAGCAGTTATGAAATAGCCACCACAGATACGCAGTATTTT,CASSYEIATTDTQYF
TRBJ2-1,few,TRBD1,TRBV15,TGTGCCACCAGCAGAGCCGGGACAGGCTACAATGAGCAGTTCTTC,CATSRAGTGYNEQFF
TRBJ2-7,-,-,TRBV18,TGTGCCAGCTCACCAAGGCAGCCGAACAAAGCAGCAATAGCCTACGAGCAGTACTTC,CASSPRQPNKAAIAYEQYF
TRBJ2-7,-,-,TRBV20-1,TGCAGTGCTAGCGACGGACCAACCTACGAGCAGTACTTC,CSASDGPTYEQYF
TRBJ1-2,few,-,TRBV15,TGTGCCACCAGCAGAGGGATGGAGGGCGCGGGCTATGGCTACACCTTC,CATSRGMEGAGYGYTF
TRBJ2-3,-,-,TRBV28,TGTGCCAGCAGCTCAGGGGACATCACAGATACGCAGTATTTT,CASSSGDITDTQYF
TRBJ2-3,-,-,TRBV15,TGTGCCACCAGGGGGGGTCCAGATACGCAGTATTTT,CATRGGPDTQYF
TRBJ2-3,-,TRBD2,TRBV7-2,TGTGCCAGCAGCTTAGGGGGACTAGATGCATCCGATACGCAGTATTTT,CASSLGGLDASDTQYF
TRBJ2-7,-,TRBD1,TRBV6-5,TGTGCCAGCAGTTACTCGAGAGGGACAGAGTACGAGCAGTACTTC,CASSYSRGTEYEQYF
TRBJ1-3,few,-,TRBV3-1,TGTGCCAGCAGCCACCCCCTTGGGACTGGAAACACCATATATTTT,CASSHPLGTGNTIYF
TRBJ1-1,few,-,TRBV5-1,TGCGCCAGCAGCTTCCCCGGGGGGAACACTGAAGCTTTCTTT,CASSFPGGNTEAFF
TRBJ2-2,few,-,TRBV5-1,TGCGCCAGCAGCCAGCGGGACAGCGCGAACACCGGGGAGCTGTTTTTT,CASSQRDSANTGELFF
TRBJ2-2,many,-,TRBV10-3,TGTGCCATCAGTGTTGGAGGTCGGGTGGGGCTGTTTTTT,CAISVGGRVGLFF
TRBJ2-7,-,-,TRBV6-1,TGTGCCAGCTCAGAGAGCTCCTACGAGCAGTACTTC,CASSESSYEQYF
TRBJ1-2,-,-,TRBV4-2,TGTGCCAGCAGCCAAGCCTACAGGGATGGCGGCTACACCTTC,CASSQAYRDGGYTF
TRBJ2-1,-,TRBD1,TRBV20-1,TGCAGTGCTAGAGGCGACAGGGGATCCTACAATGAGCAGTTCTTC,CSARGDRGSYNEQFF
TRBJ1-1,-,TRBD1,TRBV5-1,TGCGCCAGCAGCTTAAATACAGGGGTCCCGGGCACTGAAGCTTTCTTT,CASSLNTGVPGTEAFF
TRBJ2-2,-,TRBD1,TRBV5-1,TGCGCCAGCAGCTTAAGGACAGGGGAAATCGGGGAGCTGTTTTTT,CASSLRTGEIGELFF
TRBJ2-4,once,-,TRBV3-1,TGTGCCAGCAGCCAAGTCCAGTCGGCCAAAAACATTCAGTACTTC,CASSQVQSAKNIQYF
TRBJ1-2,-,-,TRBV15,TGTGCCACCAGCAGAGTTGGGCTTGCTCCCGAGGACTATGGCTACACCTTC,CATSRVGLAPEDYGYTF
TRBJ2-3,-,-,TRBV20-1,TGCAGTGCTAGAACGTTACAGGGTATTGGGACAGATACGCAGTATTTT,CSARTLQGIGTDTQYF
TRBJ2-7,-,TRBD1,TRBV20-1,TGCAGTGCTGGACAGGGGGCGGGCGAGCAGTACTTC,CSAGQGAGEQYF
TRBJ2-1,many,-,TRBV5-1,TGCGCCAGCAGCTTGGTAGTCAATGAGCAGTTCTTC,CASSLVVNEQFF
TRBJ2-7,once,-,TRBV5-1,TGCGCCAGCAGCTTCCCTGAGAGGGGCGAGCAGTACTTC,CASSFPERGEQYF
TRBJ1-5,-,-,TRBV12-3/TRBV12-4,TGTGCCAGCATGTTAGGGCCTCAGCCCCAGCATTTT,CASMLGPQPQHF